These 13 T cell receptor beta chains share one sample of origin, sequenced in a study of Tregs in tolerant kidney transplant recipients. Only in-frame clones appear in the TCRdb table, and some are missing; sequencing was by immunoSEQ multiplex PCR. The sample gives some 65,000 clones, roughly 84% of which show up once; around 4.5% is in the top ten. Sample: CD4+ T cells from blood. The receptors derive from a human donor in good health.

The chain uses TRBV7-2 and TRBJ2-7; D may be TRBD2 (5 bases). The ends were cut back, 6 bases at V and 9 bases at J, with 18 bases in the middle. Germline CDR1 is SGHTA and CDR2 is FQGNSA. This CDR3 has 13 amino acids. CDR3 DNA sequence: TGTGCCAGCAGAGGCGAAGGGCGGAGCGGGCAGTACTTC. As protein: CASRGEGRSGQYF.

The CDR3 DNA sequence: TGTGCCACCAGCAGTACAGGGGTCTATGGCTACACCTTC. This codes for CATSSTGVYGYTF. The chain combines TRBV15 with TRBJ1-2; 7 bases line up with TRBD1. CDR3 size: 13 residues. V lost 3 bases, J lost 4 bases, and 2 bases stayed unmatched. The germline V gene encodes CDR1 LNHNV and CDR2 YYDKDF (reference sequence). The full variable domain, completed using reference TRBV15 and TRBJ1-2, is DAMVIQNPRYQVTQFGKPVTLSCSQTLNHNVMYWYQQKSSQAPKLLFHYYDKDFNNEADTPDNFQSRRPNTSFCFLDIRSPGLGDTAMYLCATSSTGVYGYTFGSGTRLTVV.

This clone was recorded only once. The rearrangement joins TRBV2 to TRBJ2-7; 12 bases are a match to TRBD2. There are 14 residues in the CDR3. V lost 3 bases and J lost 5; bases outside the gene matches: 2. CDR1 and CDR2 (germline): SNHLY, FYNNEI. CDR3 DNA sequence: TGTGCCAGCAGTGAGGGACTAGCGGGCCACGAGCAGTACTTC. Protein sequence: CASSEGLAGHEQYF.

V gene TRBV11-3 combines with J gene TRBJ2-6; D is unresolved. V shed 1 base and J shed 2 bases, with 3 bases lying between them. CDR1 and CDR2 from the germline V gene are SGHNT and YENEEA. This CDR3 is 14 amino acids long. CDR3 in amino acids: CASSLGPGANVLTF. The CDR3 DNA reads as TGTGCCAGCAGCTTAGGCCCTGGGGCCAACGTCCTGACTTTC.

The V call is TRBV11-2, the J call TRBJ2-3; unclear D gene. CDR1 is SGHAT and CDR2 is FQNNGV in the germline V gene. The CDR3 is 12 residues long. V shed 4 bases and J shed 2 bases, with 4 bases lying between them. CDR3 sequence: CASSSLTDTQYF. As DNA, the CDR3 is TGTGCCAGCAGCTCGCTCACAGATACGCAGTATTTT. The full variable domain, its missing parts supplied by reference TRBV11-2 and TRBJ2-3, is EAGVAQSPRYKIIEKRQSVAFWCNPISGHATLYWYQQILGQGPKLLIQFQNNGVVDDSQLPKDRFSAERLKGVDSTLKIQPAKLEDSAVYLCASSSLTDTQYFGPGTRLTVL.

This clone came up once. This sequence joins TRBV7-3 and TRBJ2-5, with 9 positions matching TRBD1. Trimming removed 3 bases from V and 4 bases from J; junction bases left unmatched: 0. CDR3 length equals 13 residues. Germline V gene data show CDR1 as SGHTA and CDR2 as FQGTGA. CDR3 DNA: TGTGCCAGCAGCTTGGGACAGGGAGAGACCCAGTACTTC. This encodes CASSLGQGETQYF. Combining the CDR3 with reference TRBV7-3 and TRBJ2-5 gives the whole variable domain GAGVSQTPSNKVTEKGKYVELRCDPISGHTALYWYRQSLGQGPEFLIYFQGTGAADDSGLPNDRFFAVRPEGSVSTLKIQRTERGDSAVYLCASSLGQGETQYFGPGTRLLVL.

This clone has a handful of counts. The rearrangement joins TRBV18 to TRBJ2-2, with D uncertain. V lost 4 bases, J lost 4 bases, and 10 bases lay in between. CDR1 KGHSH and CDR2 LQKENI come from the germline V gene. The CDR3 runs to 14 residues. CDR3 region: CASSQGVGTGELFF. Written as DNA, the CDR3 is TGTGCCAGCTCACAGGGTGTGGGCACCGGGGAGCTGTTTTTT.

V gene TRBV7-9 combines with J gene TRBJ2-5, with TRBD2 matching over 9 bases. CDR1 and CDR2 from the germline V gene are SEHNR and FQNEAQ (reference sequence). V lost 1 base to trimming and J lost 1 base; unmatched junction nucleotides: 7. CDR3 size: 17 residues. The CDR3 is CASSLVGTSYLQETQYF. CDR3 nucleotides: TGTGCCAGCAGCTTAGTAGGGACTAGCTACCTCCAAGAGACCCAGTACTTC.

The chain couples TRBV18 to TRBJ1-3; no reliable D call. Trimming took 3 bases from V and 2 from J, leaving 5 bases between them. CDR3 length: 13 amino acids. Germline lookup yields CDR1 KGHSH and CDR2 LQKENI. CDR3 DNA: TGTGCCAGCTCACCTACAGCTGGAAACACCATATATTTT. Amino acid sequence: CASSPTAGNTIYF.

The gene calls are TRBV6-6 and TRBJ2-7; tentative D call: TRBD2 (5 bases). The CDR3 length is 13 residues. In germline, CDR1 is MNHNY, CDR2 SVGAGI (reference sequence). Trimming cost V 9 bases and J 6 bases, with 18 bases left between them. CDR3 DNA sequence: TGTGCCAGTAACTTTGGACCCGAGGGCGAGCAGTACTTC. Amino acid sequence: CASNFGPEGEQYF.

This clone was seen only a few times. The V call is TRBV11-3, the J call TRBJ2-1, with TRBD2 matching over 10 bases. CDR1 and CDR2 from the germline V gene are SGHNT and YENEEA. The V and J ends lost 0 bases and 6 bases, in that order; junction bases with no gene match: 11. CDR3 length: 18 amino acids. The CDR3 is CASSLEGLASGSINEQFF. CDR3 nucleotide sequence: TGTGCCAGCAGCTTAGAAGGGCTGGCTAGCGGGAGTATCAATGAGCAGTTCTTC.

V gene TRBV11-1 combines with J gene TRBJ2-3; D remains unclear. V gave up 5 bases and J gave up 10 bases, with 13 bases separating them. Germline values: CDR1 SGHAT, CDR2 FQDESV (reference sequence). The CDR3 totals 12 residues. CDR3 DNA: TGTGCCAGCAGCCCCAACCCCCTGTCGCAGTATTTT. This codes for CASSPNPLSQYF.

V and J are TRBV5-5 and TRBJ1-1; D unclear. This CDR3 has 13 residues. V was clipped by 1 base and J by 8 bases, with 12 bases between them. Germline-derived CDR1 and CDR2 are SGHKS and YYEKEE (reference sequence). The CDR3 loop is CASSLRSIGEAFF. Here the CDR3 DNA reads TGTGCCAGCAGCTTGAGGTCTATAGGGGAAGCTTTCTTT.